These T cell receptor beta chains were read from a single sample in a study of blood T cell repertoires in COVID-19. Profiled with immunoSEQ multiplex PCR; TCRdb holds only in-frame clones, not every one. Found here are about 220,000 clones, around 86% of them singletons; the top ten hold more than 3.5%. Specimen: PBMCs or T cells enriched from blood (not recorded which). All receptors come from a woman aged 40-49 years with acute COVID-19. CDR3s include the opening cysteine and the closing phenylalanine or tryptophan. Each record gives: clone size, D gene, J gene, V gene, CDR3 DNA, CDR3 protein. D genes are given only for firm matches. Size values are once, few and many counts, or a class for expanded clones, and some rows have none.

>NA|NA|TRBJ1-1|TRBV29-1
TGCAGCGTCTGGCAGGGAGGCACTGAAGCTTTCTTT
CSVWQGGTEAFF
>NA|TRBD1|TRBJ1-1|TRBV12-5
TGTGCTAGTGGTCTCACTAAAACAGGGGTCGGGAACACTGAAGCTTTCTTT
CASGLTKTGVGNTEAFF
>NA|TRBD1|TRBJ2-6|TRBV30
TGTGCCTGGAGTAGAACAGGGGTAGGCTCTGGGGCCAACGTCCTGACTTTC
CAWSRTGVGSGANVLTF
>NA|TRBD1|TRBJ2-1|TRBV27
TGTGCCAGCAGAACCGGGACAGGCCCTTTGGGGCAGTTCTTC
CASRTGTGPLGQFF
>NA|NA|TRBJ1-2|TRBV12-3/TRBV12-4
TGTGCCAGCAGTTTGAGTCCGATCTATGGCTACACCTTC
CASSLSPIYGYTF
>NA|NA|TRBJ1-1|TRBV27
TGTGCCAGCAGTCCAACGGGACAACGGAACACTGAAGCTTTCTTT
CASSPTGQRNTEAFF
>NA|NA|TRBJ1-1|TRBV5-1
TGCGCCAGCAGCCTACAGGGAAAGAACACTGAAGCTTTCTTT
CASSLQGKNTEAFF
>few|NA|TRBJ2-7|TRBV9
TGTGCCAGCAGCGTAGCTCCCGGCTACGAGCAGTACTTC
CASSVAPGYEQYF
>NA|NA|TRBJ2-1|TRBV5-5
TGTGCCAGCAGCCCTGCGGGGATGGGCCCCTACAATGAGCAGTTCTTC
CASSPAGMGPYNEQFF
>NA|NA|TRBJ1-3|TRBV6-5
TGTGCCAGCTGGGCAGTACCTCACTCTGGAAACACCATATATTTT
CASWAVPHSGNTIYF
>NA|NA|TRBJ1-2|TRBV25-1
TGTGCCAGCAGTGGGCTCGCGGAGAACTATGGCTACACCTTC
CASSGLAENYGYTF
>NA|TRBD2|TRBJ2-5|TRBV4-3
TGCGCCAGCAGCCAAGGCGGGGGGAGCCAAGAGACCCAGTACTTC
CASSQGGGSQETQYF
>NA|TRBD2|TRBJ2-3|TRBV4-3
TGCGCCAGCAGCCAAGCCCCGACTAGCGGGGGGGCAGATACGCAGTATTTT
CASSQAPTSGGADTQYF
>NA|NA|TRBJ1-1|TRBV29-1
TGCAGCGTTGTTGTTCAGGGTAAGAACACTGAAGCTTTCTTT
CSVVVQGKNTEAFF
>NA|NA|TRBJ2-5|TRBV5-6
TGTGCCAGCAGCTTGCTCACACAACAAGAGACCCAGTACTTC
CASSLLTQQETQYF
>NA|TRBD1|TRBJ1-2|TRBV10-3
TGTGCCATCAGAGGGACAGGGGAAGGTGGCTACACCTTC
CAIRGTGEGGYTF
>few|NA|TRBJ2-3|TRBV7-9
TGTGCCAGCAGTCCGCGGGGGCCAGATACGCAGTATTTT
CASSPRGPDTQYF
>NA|NA|TRBJ1-4|TRBV18
TGTGCCAGCTCACCTTGGGCCGATGAAAAACTGTTTTTT
CASSPWADEKLFF
>NA|TRBD1|TRBJ1-6|TRBV12-5
TGTGCTAGTGGTCCGGCAGGGGGAGGTTCACCCCTCCACTTT
CASGPAGGGSPLHF
>NA|NA|TRBJ2-5|TRBV10-3
TGTGCCATCAGTGAGTCAGGGGAATCTATCGGGGAGACCCAGTACTTC
CAISESGESIGETQYF
>NA|NA|TRBJ1-5|TRBV30
TGTGCCTGGAGTCCTAGAGGGACACCTCAAGGGTCACAGCCCCAGCATTTT
CAWSPRGTPQGSQPQHF
>NA|TRBD1|TRBJ1-1|TRBV5-5
TGTGCCAGCAGCTTGGTGGGACAGGGCACTGAAGCTTTCTTT
CASSLVGQGTEAFF
>once|NA|TRBJ1-5|TRBV4-3
TGCGCCAGCAGCCAAGGGTATTGGAGGACAGTCGATCAGCCCCAGCATTTT
CASSQGYWRTVDQPQHF
>NA|NA|TRBJ1-1|TRBV2
TGTGCCAGCAGTGAAGTACTACAGGGGAACACTGAAGCTTTCTTT
CASSEVLQGNTEAFF
>NA|TRBD2|TRBJ2-3|TRBV4-3
TGCGCCAGCAGCCACGGGTTAGCGGGGGGCCCCGATACGCAGTATTTT
CASSHGLAGGPDTQYF
>NA|NA|TRBJ2-1|TRBV5-5
TGTGCCAGCAGCTTGCCAGGCCGCGATGAGCAGTTCTTC
CASSLPGRDEQFF